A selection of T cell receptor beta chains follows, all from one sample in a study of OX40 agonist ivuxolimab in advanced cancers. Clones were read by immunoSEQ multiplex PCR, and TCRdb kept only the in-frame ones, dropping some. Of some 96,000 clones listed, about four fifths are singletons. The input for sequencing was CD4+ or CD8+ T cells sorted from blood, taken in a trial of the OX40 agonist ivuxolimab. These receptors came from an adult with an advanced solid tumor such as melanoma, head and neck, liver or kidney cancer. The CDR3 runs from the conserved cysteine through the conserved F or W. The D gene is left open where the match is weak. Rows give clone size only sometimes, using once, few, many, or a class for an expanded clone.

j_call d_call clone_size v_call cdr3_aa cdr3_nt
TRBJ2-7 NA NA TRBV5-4 CASSFLGKYEQYF TGTGCCAGCAGCTTTTTAGGGAAATACGAGCAGTACTTC
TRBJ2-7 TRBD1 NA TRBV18 CASSRETGYEQYF TGTGCCAGCTCACGGGAGACAGGGTACGAGCAGTACTTC
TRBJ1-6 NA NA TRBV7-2 CASSLTLVGAQFKSLHF TGTGCCAGCAGCTTAACTTTGGTGGGGGCTCAGTTTAAATCCCTCCACTTT
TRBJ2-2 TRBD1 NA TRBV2 CASRPGTGPGELFF TGTGCCAGCAGACCCGGGACAGGGCCCGGGGAGCTGTTTTTT
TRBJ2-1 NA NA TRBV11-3 CASSAGTHLTGEQFF TGTGCCAGCAGCGCCGGGACTCACCTCACGGGAGAGCAGTTCTTC
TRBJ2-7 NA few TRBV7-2 CASSRGGSGGEQYF TGTGCCAGCAGCCGCGGCGGGTCCGGTGGCGAGCAGTACTTC
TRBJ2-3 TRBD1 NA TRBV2 CASRDRGYSTDTQYF TGTGCCAGCAGAGACAGGGGGTACTCCACAGATACGCAGTATTTT
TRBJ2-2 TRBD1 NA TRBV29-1 CSAAPGTANTGELFF TGCAGCGCAGCACCCGGGACAGCGAACACCGGGGAGCTGTTTTTT
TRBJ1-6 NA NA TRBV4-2 CASSPQGTMGQDQSSYNSPLHF TGTGCCAGCAGCCCCCAAGGAACAATGGGGCAGGATCAGAGCTCCTATAATTCACCCCTCCACTTT
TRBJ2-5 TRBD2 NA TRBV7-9 CASSLSGRAGETQYF TGTGCCAGCAGCCTAAGCGGGAGGGCCGGGGAGACCCAGTACTTC
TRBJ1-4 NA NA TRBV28 CASSLWSATNEKLFF TGTGCCAGCAGTTTATGGAGTGCAACTAATGAAAAACTGTTTTTT
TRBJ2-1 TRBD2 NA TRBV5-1 CASSFLAGAPNEQFF TGCGCCAGCAGCTTCCTAGCGGGGGCCCCCAATGAGCAGTTCTTC
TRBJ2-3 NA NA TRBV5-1 CASSLVTSASDTQYF TGCGCCAGCAGCTTGGTAACTAGTGCAAGCGATACGCAGTATTTT
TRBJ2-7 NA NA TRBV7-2 CASSNYLDYEQYF TGTGCCAGCAGCAATTACCTTGACTACGAGCAGTACTTC
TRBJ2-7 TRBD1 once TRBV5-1 CASSLARWTGGTSYYEQYF TGCGCCAGCAGCTTGGCCCGTTGGACAGGCGGAACCTCCTACTACGAGCAGTACTTC
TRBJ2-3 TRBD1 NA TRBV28 CASLRQGGQNTQYF TGTGCCAGCCTTCGACAGGGCGGTCAGAATACGCAGTATTTT
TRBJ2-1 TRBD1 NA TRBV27 CASSRQGLSFAYNEQFF TGTGCCAGCAGCCGACAGGGCCTCTCCTTTGCCTACAATGAGCAGTTCTTC
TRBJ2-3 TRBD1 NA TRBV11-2 CASSLTGGTDTQYF TGTGCCAGCAGCTTAACAGGGGGCACAGATACGCAGTATTTT
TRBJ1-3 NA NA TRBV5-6 CASSSRAGRRSSGNTIYF TGTGCCAGCAGCTCCAGAGCCGGCAGGCGGAGCTCTGGAAACACCATATATTTT
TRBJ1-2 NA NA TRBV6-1 CASSDVGGYGYTF TGTGCCAGCAGTGATGTGGGGGGCTATGGCTACACCTTC
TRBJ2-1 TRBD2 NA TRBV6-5 CASSYKGAGGANEQFF TGTGCCAGCAGTTATAAGGGGGCGGGAGGGGCGAATGAGCAGTTCTTC
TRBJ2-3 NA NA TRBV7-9 CANPWGAGHLSSTDTQYF TGTGCCAACCCCTGGGGGGCAGGGCATCTTTCAAGCACAGATACGCAGTATTTT
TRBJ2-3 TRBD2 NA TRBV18 CASSPELAGRNTQYF TGTGCCAGCTCACCGGAACTAGCGGGGAGGAATACGCAGTATTTT
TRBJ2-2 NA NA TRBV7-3 CASSPYPAGELFF TGTGCCAGCAGCCCCTACCCGGCCGGGGAGCTGTTTTTT
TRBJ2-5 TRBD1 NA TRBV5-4 CASSGGTGGFQETQYF TGTGCCAGCAGCGGCGGGACAGGGGGATTCCAAGAGACCCAGTACTTC
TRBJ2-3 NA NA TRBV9 CASSVSGLPDTQYF TGTGCCAGCAGCGTGTCCGGGCTCCCAGATACGCAGTATTTT
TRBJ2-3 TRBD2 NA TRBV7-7 CASSLGLAGGTDTQYF TGTGCCAGCAGCTTAGGGCTAGCGGGGGGAACAGATACGCAGTATTTT
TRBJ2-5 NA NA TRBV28 CASTVQETQYF TGTGCCAGCACCGTTCAAGAGACCCAGTACTTC
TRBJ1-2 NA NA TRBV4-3 CASSQGHRDDYGYTF TGCGCCAGCAGCCAAGGACATCGGGATGACTATGGCTACACCTTC
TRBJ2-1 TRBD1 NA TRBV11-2 CASSLTTGSSYNEQFF TGTGCCAGCAGCTTAACGACAGGGAGCTCCTACAATGAGCAGTTCTTC
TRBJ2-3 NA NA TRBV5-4 CASSFGAGGTDTQYF TGTGCCAGCAGCTTTGGGGCAGGGGGCACAGATACGCAGTATTTT
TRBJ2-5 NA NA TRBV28 CASRPHRAGGETQYF TGTGCCAGCAGGCCCCACAGGGCTGGAGGCGAGACCCAGTACTTC
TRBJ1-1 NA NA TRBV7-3 CASSFGGHTEAFF TGTGCCAGCAGCTTCGGGGGGCACACTGAAGCTTTCTTT
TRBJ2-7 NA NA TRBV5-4 CASNPGTYPYEQYF TGTGCCAGCAACCCAGGGACCTACCCCTACGAGCAGTACTTC
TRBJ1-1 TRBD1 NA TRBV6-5 CASSYFMDRGAEAFF TGTGCCAGCAGTTACTTTATGGACAGGGGCGCTGAAGCTTTCTTT
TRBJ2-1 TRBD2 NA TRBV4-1 CASSQERLAGGPSYNEQFF TGCGCCAGCAGCCAAGAACGTCTAGCGGGGGGGCCCTCCTACAATGAGCAGTTCTTC
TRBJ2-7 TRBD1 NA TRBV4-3 CASSQDVGQGAMPYEQYF TGCGCCAGCAGCCAAGACGTGGGACAGGGGGCGATGCCCTACGAGCAGTACTTC
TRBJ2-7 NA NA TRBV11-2 CASTPGHSSYEQYF TGTGCCAGCACCCCCGGACATTCTTCCTACGAGCAGTACTTC
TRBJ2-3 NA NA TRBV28 CASSLTALTGTDTQYF TGTGCCAGCAGTTTAACGGCCCTGACTGGCACAGATACGCAGTATTTT
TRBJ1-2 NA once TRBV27 CASSLGSDNYGYTF TGTGCCAGCAGTTTGGGATCAGACAACTATGGCTACACCTTC
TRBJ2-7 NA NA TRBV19 CASTQNRDRRNEQYF TGTGCCAGTACCCAAAACAGGGACCGTCGTAACGAGCAGTACTTC
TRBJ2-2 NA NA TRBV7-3 CASSFRTGGTGELFF TGTGCCAGCAGCTTTCGTACAGGAGGCACCGGGGAGCTGTTTTTT
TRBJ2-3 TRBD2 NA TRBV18 CASSPADLAGGAYF TGTGCCAGCTCACCGGCCGATCTAGCGGGAGGGGCGTATTTT
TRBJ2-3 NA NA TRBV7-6 CASSLTGDTQYF TGTGCCAGCAGTCTTACCGGAGATACGCAGTATTTT
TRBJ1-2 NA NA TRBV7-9 CASSFSGLSGYGYTF TGTGCCAGCAGCTTCTCAGGGTTATCGGGATATGGCTACACCTTC
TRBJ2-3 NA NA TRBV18 CASSPYSWSTDTQYF TGTGCCAGCTCACCTTACAGTTGGTCCACAGATACGCAGTATTTT
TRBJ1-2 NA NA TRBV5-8 CASSFRGVGGYTF TGTGCCAGCAGCTTTAGGGGCGTCGGGGGCTACACCTTC
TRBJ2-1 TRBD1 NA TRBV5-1 CASSLEDRGWNEQFF TGCGCCAGCAGCTTGGAAGACAGGGGGTGGAATGAGCAGTTCTTC
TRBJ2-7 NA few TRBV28 CASSLATPYEQYF TGTGCCAGCAGTTTAGCCACCCCCTACGAGCAGTACTTC
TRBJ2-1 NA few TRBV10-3 CAISEGGSYNEQFF TGTGCCATCAGTGAGGGGGGATCCTACAATGAGCAGTTCTTC
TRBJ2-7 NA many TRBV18 CASSQRDAVNYEQYF TGTGCCAGCTCACAACGGGACGCCGTAAACTACGAGCAGTACTTC
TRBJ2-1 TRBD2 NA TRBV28 CASSLLTSGGAYEQFF TGTGCCAGCAGCCTACTTACTAGCGGGGGGGCATATGAGCAGTTCTTC
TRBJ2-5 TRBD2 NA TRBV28 CASTPGGAVETQYF TGTGCCAGCACCCCCGGGGGGGCCGTGGAGACCCAGTACTTC
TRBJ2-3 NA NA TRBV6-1 CASILTAGSNTQYF TGTGCCAGCATTTTGACGGCGGGATCAAATACGCAGTATTTT
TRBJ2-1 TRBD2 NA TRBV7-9 CASSFSGRASNEQFF TGTGCCAGCAGCTTTAGCGGGAGGGCATCGAATGAGCAGTTCTTC
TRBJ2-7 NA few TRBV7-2 CASSLAFGGSYEQYF TGTGCCAGCAGCTTAGCGTTTGGGGGCTCCTACGAGCAGTACTTC